This T cell receptor beta chain was found in a study of response to subunit inactivated influenza vaccine. Regarding this clonotype: Antigen specificity is unknown.

TCRdb used MiXCR to reprocess the RT-PCR reads, holding one entry per CDR3 protein. The sample has hundreds of thousands of distinct CDR3 sequences, 15% to 18% seen once. The study, taken as a whole, reports: Few additional T cells are recruited per seasonal influenza vaccination, authors suggested.

This specimen consisted of PBMCs from blood, obtained 11 to 12 days after vaccination. The TCR comes from a man in his forties or fifties who received an inactivated influenza vaccine.

The CDR3, as DNA: TGCAGTGCTAGGGTGGGGACGTCGAACACTGAAGCTTTCTTT. Amino acids: CSARVGTSNTEAFF. This chain links TRBV20-1 with TRBJ1-1, with D perhaps matching TRBD1 (5 bases). V was pared by 3 bases and J by 1 base, with 12 bases between. The CDR3 has 14 residues. Germline lookup yields CDR1 DFQATT and CDR2 SNEGSKA (reference sequence).